This TCR beta chain appears in the sequencing data of a study of blood T cell repertoires in COVID-19. Study-wide context: Samples taken during acute and convalescent COVID-19 were collected in the United States, Italy and Spain. Sources were T cells, B-cell-depleted T cells, or PBMCs; the material itself was cDNA or gDNA.

The V gene lost 3 bases and the J gene lost 3 bases, with 14 bases spanning the gap. CDR3 length equals 15 residues. Germline V gene lookup returns CDR1 KGHSH and CDR2 LQKENI. Data came from immunoSEQ multiplex PCR; TCRdb stores just in-frame clones and leaves some out. The repertoire holds some 250,000 clones, approximately 84% seen once, with roughly 16% in the top ten. V and J are TRBV18 and TRBJ1-1; weak D call: TRBD1 (6 bases). The clonotype originates from a man in his late teens or twenties who had recovered from COVID-19. The sequenced sample was PBMCs or T cells enriched from blood (not recorded which). This chain's CDR3 is CASSPRDKTYTEAFF. The DNA for the CDR3 is TGTGCCAGCTCACCGAGGGACAAAACTTACACTGAAGCTTTCTTT.